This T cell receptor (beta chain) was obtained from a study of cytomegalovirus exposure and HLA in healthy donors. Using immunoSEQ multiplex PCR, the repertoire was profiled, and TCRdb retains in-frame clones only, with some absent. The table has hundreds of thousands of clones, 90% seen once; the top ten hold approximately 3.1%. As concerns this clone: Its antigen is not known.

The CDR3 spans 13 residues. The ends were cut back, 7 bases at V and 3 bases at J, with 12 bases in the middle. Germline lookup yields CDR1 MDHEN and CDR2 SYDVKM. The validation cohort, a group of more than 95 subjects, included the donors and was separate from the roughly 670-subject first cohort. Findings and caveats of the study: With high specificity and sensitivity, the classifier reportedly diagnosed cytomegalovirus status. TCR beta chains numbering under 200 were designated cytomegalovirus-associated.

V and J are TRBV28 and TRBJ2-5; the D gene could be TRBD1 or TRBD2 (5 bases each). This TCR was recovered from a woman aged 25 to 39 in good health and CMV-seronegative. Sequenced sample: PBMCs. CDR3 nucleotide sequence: TGTGCCAGCACCGAGGGGAGAGAAGAGACCCAGTACTTC. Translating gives CASTEGREETQYF.